This T cell receptor (beta chain) appears in the sequencing data of a study of regulatory T cells in long-lasting Graves disease. As for the study in general: Graves' patients, newly diagnosed, had taken antithyroid drugs under 3 months. Whole-study results and caveats: Persistent patients had more shared public clonotypes (about 2,700) than new patients (around 1,000).

The CDR3 contains 14 residues. V shed 7 bases, J shed 3 bases, and the junction held 4 bases outside the gene matches. Germline CDR1 reads ENHRY; CDR2 reads SYGVKD. This clonotype showed up just a few times. The antigen is undetermined. Time point specified: newly diagnosed GD, antithyroid drugs for less than 3 months. RNA extracted from PBMCs served as the sequencing template. Building of the TCR beta libraries involved iRepertoire HTBI primers and Arm-PCR of CDR3 regions. MiXCR was run by TCRdb on the multiplex PCR reads, yielding one entry per CDR3 protein. The sample has approximately 310,000 distinct CDR3 sequences, 15% to 20% seen once.

This sample comprised peripheral blood mononuclear cells (PBMCs), obtained at new diagnosis, from a patient treated with antithyroid drugs. The receptor was derived from a female donor with Graves disease. The chain employs TRBV10-3 and TRBJ1-5, with TRBD1 matching 9 bases. CDR3 region: CAIKGTGPNQPQHF. The CDR3 bases are TGTGCCATCAAGGGGACAGGGCCCAATCAGCCCCAGCATTTT.